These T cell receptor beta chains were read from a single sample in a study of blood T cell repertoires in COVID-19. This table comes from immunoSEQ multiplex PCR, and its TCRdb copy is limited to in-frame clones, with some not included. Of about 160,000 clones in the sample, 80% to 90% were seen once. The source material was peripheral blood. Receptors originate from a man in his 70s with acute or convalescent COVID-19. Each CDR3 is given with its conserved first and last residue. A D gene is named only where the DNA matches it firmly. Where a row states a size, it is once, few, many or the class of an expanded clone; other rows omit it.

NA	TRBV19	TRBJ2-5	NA	TGTGCCAGTAGTCCTCTAGGAGGGCCGAGGGAGACCCAGTACTTC	CASSPLGGPRETQYF
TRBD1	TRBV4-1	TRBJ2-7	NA	TGCGCCAGCAGCCAAAGTTGGACGGGACAGCGCTACGAGCAGTACTTC	CASSQSWTGQRYEQYF
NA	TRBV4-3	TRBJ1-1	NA	TGCGCCAGCAGCCAACGGACTATTAACACTGAAGCTTTCTTT	CASSQRTINTEAFF
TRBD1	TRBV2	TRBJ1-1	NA	TGTGCCAGCAGTACGCAGGGGGTCAGAATGAACACTGAAGCTTTCTTT	CASSTQGVRMNTEAFF
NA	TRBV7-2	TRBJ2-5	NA	TGTGCCAGCAGCCCCCGGGACAACCAAGAGACCCAGTACTTC	CASSPRDNQETQYF
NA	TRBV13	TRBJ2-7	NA	TGTGCCAGCAGCTTAAAGGGGCAGAGCTCCTACGAGCAGTACTTC	CASSLKGQSSYEQYF
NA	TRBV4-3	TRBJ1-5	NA	TGCGCCAGCAGCCAGTATCACGGGGTGAACCAGCCCCAGCATTTT	CASSQYHGVNQPQHF
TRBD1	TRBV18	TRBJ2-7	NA	TGTGCCAGCTCACCTACCCCGGGACAGGGGTATGTCGAGCAGTACTTC	CASSPTPGQGYVEQYF
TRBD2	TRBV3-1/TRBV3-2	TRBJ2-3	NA	TGTGCCAGCAGCCAATCAGTTAGCGGGAGCACAGATACGCAGTATTTT	CASSQSVSGSTDTQYF
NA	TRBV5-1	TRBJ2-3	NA	TGCGCCAGCAGCTTATTACACCCCACAGATACGCAGTATTTT	CASSLLHPTDTQYF
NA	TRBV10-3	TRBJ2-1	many	TGTGCCATCAGTGATAAGGGGGGGGTCTACAATGAGCAGTTCTTC	CAISDKGGVYNEQFF
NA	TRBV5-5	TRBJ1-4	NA	TGTGCCAGCAGCCTTTTAACGGAGGGAGATGAAAAACTGTTTTTT	CASSLLTEGDEKLFF
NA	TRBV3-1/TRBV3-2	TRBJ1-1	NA	TGTGCCAGCAGCCCAAGGGGAAGCAACACTGAAGCTTTCTTT	CASSPRGSNTEAFF
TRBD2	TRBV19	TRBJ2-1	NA	TGTGCCAGTAGTATGATAGCGGGAGGGTACAATGAGCAGTTCTTC	CASSMIAGGYNEQFF
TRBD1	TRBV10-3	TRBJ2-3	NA	TGTGCCATCAGTGGACAGGGCGACACAGATACGCAGTATTTT	CAISGQGDTDTQYF
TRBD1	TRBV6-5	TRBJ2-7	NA	TGTGCCAGCACACAGGGGGCAGGGGCCTACGAGCAGTACTTC	CASTQGAGAYEQYF
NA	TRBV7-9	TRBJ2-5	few	TGTGCCAGCAGCATACAGGTTTCCGAGACCCAGTACTTC	CASSIQVSETQYF
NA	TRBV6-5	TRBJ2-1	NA	TGTGCCAGCAGTTCCCGGGGATTCTACAATGAGCAGTTCTTC	CASSSRGFYNEQFF
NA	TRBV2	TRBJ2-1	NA	TGTGCCAGCAGTGCGGACAGCTCCTACAATGAGCAGTTCTTC	CASSADSSYNEQFF
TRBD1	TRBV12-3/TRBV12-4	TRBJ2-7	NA	TGTGCCAGCAGTCGGACAGGGGAGGGTCAGCAGTACTTC	CASSRTGEGQQYF
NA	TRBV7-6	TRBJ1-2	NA	TGTGCCAGCAGCTTAGGGTGGGGCTCTGGCTACACCTTC	CASSLGWGSGYTF
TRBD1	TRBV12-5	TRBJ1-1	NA	TGTGCTAGTGCCCAAGACAGGGAAGCTGAAGCTTTCTTT	CASAQDREAEAFF
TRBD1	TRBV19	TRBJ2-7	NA	TGTGCCAGTAGTATAAGGCGGACAGGTACCTACGAGCAGTACTTC	CASSIRRTGTYEQYF
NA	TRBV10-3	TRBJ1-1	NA	TGTGCCATCAGTGAGTCGAGGGCTGAAGCTTTCTTT	CAISESRAEAFF
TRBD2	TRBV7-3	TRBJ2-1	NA	TGTGCCAGCAGCCAAGCGGGAGGGACGTACAATGAGCAGTTCTTC	CASSQAGGTYNEQFF
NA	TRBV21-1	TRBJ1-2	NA	NA	CASSGVGPGSDGYTF
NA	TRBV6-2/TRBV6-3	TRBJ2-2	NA	TGTGCCAGCAGTTACCCCCTCCCGTATAGGGAGCTGTTTTTT	CASSYPLPYRELFF
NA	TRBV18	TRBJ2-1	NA	TGTGCCAGCTCACCAGAGAGGGGGTCCTACAATGAGCAGTTCTTC	CASSPERGSYNEQFF
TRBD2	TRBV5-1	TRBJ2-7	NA	TGCGCCAGCAGCTCAGAGCGGGAGCGGAGCGAGCAGTACTTC	CASSSERERSEQYF
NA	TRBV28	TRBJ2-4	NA	TGTGCCAGCAGTCCGACGGGACTAGCCAAAAACATTCAGTACTTC	CASSPTGLAKNIQYF
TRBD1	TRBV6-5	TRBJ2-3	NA	TGTGCCAGCAGACAGGGGGCCCGCACAGATACGCAGTATTTT	CASRQGARTDTQYF
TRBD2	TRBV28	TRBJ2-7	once	TGTGCCAGCAGTTTATTCCCCCTCTGGACTAGCGGGAGGGCCGGGGGCCCCTACGAGCAGTACTTC	CASSLFPLWTSGRAGGPYEQYF
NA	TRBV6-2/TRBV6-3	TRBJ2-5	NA	TGTGCCAGCAGTCTTCACGAGACAGGGAGGAAGACCCAGTACTTC	CASSLHETGRKTQYF
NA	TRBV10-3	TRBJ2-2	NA	TGTGCCACCACAACTAGGACCGGGGAGCTGTTTTTT	CATTTRTGELFF
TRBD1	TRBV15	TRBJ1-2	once	TGTGCCACCAGCAGCTTAACAGGGGTGGCCTATGGCTACACCTTC	CATSSLTGVAYGYTF
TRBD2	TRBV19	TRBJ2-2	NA	TGTGCCAGTAGTATAGGGCTAGCGGGAGTTGGCGGGGAGCTGTTTTTT	CASSIGLAGVGGELFF
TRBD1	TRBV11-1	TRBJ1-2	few	TGTGCCAGCAGCTCAACTGGGACAGACTATGGCTACACCTTC	CASSSTGTDYGYTF